This T cell receptor (beta chain) is from a study of T cell repertoires in cytomegalovirus infection. The overall study: Selection of CMV epitopes for the study included recently identified HLA-C-restricted and well-studied HLA-B-restricted ones. Matching HLA type and CMV infection were both indicated by public TCR beta signatures.

On this clonotype itself: Antigen: not known.

TCRdb ran MiXCR on the reads and lists one entry per CDR3 protein. Seen here are about 350,000 distinct CDR3 sequences, just under 35% observed once, and the top ten hold 13%. Germline V gene data show CDR1 as SGHVS and CDR2 as FQNEAQ. Trimming cost V 5 bases and J 2 bases, with 16 bases left between them. The CDR3 has 16 residues. Overall study findings and caveats: The study identified carriers of CMV plus the relevant HLA from cumulative public TCR beta family frequency. The ex vivo response was dominated by HLA-C-restricted CMV-specific TCR beta clonotypes.

The input for sequencing was cultured PBMCs, taken from culture after CMV antigen stimulation. The rearrangement links TRBV7-8 to TRBJ1-3; D call uncertain. This clonotype was sampled from a human donor in good health (CMV status not recorded). Some clones in this sample may be carry-over from other donors' samples. This chain's CDR3 is CASSPRTRSPGNTIYF. CDR3 in DNA: TGTGCCAGCAGCCCCCGGACCCGCTCCCCTGGAAACACCATATATTTT.